This T cell receptor (beta chain) was recovered during a study of cytomegalovirus exposure and HLA in healthy donors. Trimming took 1 base from V and 4 from J, leaving 5 bases between them. This CDR3 is built from 13 residues. The germline gives CDR1 MNHNS, CDR2 SASEGT. The study ran its PCR with 60 Vbeta and 13 Jbeta primers. Libraries were prepared by immunoSEQ multiplex PCR; TCRdb keeps only in-frame clonotypes and omits some of them. The repertoire holds about 160,000 clones, with about 75% as singletons. Study conclusions and caveats: Later analysis identified a missense DCLRE1C variant that was linked to TCR beta V- and J-gene trimming. Data from an earlier analysis indicated that most TCR beta V segments were productive either about 87% or about 30% of the time.

Points on this clone: The antigen is not known.

The V and J genes are TRBV6-1 and TRBJ1-5, with a tentative D call TRBD1 (5 bases). Sequenced sample: PBMCs. The sequence was obtained from a female donor in good health and CMV-seronegative. The CDR3, as DNA: TGTGCCAGCAGTGAAGACAGGAATCAGCCCCAGCATTTT. Translated: CASSEDRNQPQHF.